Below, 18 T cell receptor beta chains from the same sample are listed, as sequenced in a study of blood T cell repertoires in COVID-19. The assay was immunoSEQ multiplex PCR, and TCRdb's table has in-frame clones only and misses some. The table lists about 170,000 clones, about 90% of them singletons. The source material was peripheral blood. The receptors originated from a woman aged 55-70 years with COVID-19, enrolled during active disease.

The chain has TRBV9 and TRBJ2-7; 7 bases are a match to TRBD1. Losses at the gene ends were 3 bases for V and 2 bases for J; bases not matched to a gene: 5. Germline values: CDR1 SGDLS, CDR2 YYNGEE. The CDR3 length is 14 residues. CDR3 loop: CASSGGQRAYEQYF. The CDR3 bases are TGTGCCAGCAGCGGGGGACAGCGAGCCTACGAGCAGTACTTC.

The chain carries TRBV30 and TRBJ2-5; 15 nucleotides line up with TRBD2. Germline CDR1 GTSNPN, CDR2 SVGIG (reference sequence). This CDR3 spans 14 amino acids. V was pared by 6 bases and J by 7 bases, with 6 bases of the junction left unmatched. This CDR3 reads CACGTSGRKGTQYF. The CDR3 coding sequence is TGTGCCTGCGGGACTAGCGGGAGGAAGGGGACCCAGTACTTC.

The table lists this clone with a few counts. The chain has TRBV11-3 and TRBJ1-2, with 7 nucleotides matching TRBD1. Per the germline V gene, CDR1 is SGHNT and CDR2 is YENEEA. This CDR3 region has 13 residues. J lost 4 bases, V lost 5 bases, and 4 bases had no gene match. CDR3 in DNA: TGTGCCAGCAGCATCACAGGGGTCTATGGCTACACCTTC. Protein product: CASSITGVYGYTF.

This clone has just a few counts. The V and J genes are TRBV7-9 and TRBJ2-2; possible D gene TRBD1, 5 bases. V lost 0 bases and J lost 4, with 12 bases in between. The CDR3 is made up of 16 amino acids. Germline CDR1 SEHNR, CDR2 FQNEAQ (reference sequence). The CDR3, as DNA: TGTGCCAGCAGCTTAGCGCAGGGCCGGTCCACCGGGGAGCTGTTTTTT. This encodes CASSLAQGRSTGELFF.

This chain's CDR3 is CASSQDRLSRDFIYEQYF. The CDR3, as DNA: TGCGCCAGCAGCCAAGATCGGTTATCCCGGGACTTTATCTACGAGCAGTACTTC. The J gene is TRBJ2-7, the V gene TRBV4-3, with a tentative D call TRBD2 (6 bases). Germline-derived CDR1 and CDR2 are LGHNA and YSLEER. Trimming pared 0 bases from V and 3 bases from J, leaving 21 bases between. The CDR3 is 18 amino acids.

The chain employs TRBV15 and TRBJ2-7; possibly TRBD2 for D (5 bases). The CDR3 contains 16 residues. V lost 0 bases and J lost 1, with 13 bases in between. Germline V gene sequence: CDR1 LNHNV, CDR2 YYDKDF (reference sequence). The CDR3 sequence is CATSRDLGLISYEQYF. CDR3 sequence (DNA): TGTGCCACCAGCAGAGATCTAGGACTCATATCCTACGAGCAGTACTTC.

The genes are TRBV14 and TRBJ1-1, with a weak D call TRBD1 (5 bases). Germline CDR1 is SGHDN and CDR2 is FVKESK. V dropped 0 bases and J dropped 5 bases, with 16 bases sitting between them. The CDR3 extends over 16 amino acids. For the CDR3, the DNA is TGTGCCAGCAGCCAAGACTTTGGCGGGGCAGGGACTGAAGCTTTCTTT. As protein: CASSQDFGGAGTEAFF.

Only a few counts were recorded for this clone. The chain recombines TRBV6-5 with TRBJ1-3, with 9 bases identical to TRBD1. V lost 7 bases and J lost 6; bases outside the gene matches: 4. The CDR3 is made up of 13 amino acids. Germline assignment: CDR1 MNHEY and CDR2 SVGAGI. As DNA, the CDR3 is TGTGCCAGCACCCGGACAGGGGAAAACACCATATATTTT. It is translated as CASTRTGENTIYF.

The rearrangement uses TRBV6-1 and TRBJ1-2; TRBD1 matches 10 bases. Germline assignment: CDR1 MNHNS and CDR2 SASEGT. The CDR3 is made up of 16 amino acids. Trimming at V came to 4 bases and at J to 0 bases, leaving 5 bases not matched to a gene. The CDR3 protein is CASSVTGGKANYGYTF. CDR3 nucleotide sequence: TGTGCCAGCAGTGTGACAGGGGGCAAAGCTAACTATGGCTACACCTTC.

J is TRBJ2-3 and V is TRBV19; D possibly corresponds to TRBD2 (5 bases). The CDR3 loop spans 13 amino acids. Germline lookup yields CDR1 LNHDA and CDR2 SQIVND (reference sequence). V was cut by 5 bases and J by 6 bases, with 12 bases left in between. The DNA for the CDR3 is TGTGCCAGTAGTGCACTAGAAGGCGATACGCAGTATTTT. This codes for CASSALEGDTQYF.

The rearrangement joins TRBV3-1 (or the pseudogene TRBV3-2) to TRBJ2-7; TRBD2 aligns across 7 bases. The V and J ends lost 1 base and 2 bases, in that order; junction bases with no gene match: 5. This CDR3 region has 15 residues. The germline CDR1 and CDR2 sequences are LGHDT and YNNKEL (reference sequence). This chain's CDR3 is CASSQAGGSPYEQYF. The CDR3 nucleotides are TGTGCCAGCAGCCAAGCGGGGGGATCTCCCTACGAGCAGTACTTC.

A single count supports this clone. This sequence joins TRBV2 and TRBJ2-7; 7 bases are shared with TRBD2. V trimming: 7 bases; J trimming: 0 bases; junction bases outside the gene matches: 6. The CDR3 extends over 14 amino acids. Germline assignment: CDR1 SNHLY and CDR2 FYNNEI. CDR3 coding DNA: TGTGCCAGCAAGGGAGGGGAGCGCTCCTACGAGCAGTACTTC. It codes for CASKGGERSYEQYF.

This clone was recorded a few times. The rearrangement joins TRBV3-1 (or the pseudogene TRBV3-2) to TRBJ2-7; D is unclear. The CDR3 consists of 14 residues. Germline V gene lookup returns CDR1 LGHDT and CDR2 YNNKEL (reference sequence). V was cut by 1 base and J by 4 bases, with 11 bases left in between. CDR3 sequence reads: CASSQGHALYEQYF. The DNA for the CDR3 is TGTGCCAGCAGCCAAGGCCATGCACTATACGAGCAGTACTTC.

CDR3 sequence (DNA): TGCGCCAGCTGTCCCGGTCTAGGAGACTATGGCTACACCTTC. Its protein is CASCPGLGDYGYTF. The chain is built from TRBV5-1 and TRBJ1-2; D is undetermined. V lost 7 bases and J lost 3, with 16 bases in between. In germline, CDR1 is SGHRS, CDR2 YFSETQ. This CDR3 is 14 amino acids long.

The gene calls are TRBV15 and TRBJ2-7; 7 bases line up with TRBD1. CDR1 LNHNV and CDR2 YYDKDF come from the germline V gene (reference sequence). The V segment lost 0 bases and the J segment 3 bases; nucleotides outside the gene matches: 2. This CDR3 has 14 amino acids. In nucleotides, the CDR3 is TGTGCCACCAGCAGAGAGACAGGGAACTACGAGCAGTACTTC. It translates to CATSRETGNYEQYF.

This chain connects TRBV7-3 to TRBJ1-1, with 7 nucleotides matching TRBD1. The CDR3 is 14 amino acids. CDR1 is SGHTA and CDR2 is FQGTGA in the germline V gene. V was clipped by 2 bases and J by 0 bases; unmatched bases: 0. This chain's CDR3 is CASSLDRVNTEAFF. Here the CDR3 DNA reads TGTGCCAGCAGCTTAGACAGGGTGAACACTGAAGCTTTCTTT.

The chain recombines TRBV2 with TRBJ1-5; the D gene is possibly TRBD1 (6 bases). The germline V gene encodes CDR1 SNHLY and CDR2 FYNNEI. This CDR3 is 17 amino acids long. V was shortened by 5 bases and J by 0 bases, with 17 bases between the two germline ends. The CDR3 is CASSLGTGHYSNQPQHF. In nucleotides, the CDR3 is TGTGCCAGCAGTCTAGGCACGGGACACTATAGCAATCAGCCCCAGCATTTT.

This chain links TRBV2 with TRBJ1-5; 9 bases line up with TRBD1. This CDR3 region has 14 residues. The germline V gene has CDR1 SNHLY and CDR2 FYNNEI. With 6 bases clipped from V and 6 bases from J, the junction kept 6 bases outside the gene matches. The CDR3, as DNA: TGTGCCAGCAGCCGGGACAGGGTTTCTCAGCCCCAGCATTTT. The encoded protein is CASSRDRVSQPQHF.